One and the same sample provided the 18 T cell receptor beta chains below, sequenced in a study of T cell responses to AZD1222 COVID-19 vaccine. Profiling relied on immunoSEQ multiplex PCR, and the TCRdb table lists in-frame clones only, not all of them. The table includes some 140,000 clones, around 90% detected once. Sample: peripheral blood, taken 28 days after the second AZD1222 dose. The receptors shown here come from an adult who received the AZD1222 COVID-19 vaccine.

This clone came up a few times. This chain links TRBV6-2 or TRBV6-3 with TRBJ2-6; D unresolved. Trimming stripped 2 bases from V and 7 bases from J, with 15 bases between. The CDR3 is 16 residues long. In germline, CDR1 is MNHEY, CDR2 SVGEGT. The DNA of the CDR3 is TGTGCCAGCAGTTACACGAATAGCCGTGGAGCCAACGTCCTGACTTTC. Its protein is CASSYTNSRGANVLTF.

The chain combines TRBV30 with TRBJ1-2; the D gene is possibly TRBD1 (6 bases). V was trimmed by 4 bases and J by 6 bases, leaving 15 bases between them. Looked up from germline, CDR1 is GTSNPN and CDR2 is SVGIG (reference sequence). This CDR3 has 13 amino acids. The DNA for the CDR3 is TGTGCCTGGAACAAGGGGGGCAGGGATGGCTACACCTTC. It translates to CAWNKGGRDGYTF.

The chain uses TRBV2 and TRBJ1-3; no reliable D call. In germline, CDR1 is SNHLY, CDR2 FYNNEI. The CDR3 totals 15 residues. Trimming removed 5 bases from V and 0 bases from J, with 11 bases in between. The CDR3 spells CASSFDGLSGNTIYF. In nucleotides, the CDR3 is TGTGCCAGCAGTTTCGACGGTCTCTCTGGAAACACCATATATTTT.

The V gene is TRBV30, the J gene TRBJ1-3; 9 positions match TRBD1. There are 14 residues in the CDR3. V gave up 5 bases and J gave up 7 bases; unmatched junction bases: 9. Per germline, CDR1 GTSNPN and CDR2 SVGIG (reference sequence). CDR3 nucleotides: TGTGCCTGGTGGCCGGGACAGGGCGCGAACACCATATATTTT. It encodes CAWWPGQGANTIYF.

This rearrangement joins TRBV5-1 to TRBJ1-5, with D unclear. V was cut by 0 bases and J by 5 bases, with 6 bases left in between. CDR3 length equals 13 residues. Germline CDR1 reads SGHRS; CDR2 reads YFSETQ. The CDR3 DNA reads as TGCGCCAGCAGCTTGGGCGGGGATCAGCCCCAGCATTTT. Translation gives CASSLGGDQPQHF.

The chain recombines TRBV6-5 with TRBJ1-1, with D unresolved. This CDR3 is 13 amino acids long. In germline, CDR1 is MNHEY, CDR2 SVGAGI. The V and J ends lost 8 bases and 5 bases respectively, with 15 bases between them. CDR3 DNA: TGTGCCAGCTCGGGGAGAGGTTGGACTGAAGCTTTCTTT. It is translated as CASSGRGWTEAFF.

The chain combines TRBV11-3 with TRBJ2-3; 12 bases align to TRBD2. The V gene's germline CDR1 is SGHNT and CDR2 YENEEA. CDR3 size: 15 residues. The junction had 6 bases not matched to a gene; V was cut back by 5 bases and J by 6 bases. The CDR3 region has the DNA TGTGCCAGCAGCCCTAGCGGGAGGGCCTTCGATACGCAGTATTTT. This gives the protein CASSPSGRAFDTQYF.

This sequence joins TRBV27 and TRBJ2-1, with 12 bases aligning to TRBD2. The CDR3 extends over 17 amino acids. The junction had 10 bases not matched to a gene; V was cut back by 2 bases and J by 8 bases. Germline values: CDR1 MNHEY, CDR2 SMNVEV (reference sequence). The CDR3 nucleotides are TGTGCCAGCAGTTTAAGGGGCCTAGCGGGGGGGCGTGATGAGCAGTTCTTC. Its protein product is CASSLRGLAGGRDEQFF.

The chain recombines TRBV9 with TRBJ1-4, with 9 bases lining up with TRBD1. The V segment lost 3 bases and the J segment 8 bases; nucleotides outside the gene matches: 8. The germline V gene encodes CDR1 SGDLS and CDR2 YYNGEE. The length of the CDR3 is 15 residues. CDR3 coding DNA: TGTGCCAGCAGCGAAACCGGGACAGGGAGGGAAAAACTGTTTTTT. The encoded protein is CASSETGTGREKLFF.

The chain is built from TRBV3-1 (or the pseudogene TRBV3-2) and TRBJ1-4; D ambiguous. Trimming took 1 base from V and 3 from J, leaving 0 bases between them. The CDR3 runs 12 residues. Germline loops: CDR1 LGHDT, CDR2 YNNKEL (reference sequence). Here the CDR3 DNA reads TGTGCCAGCAGCCAAGCTAATGAAAAACTGTTTTTT. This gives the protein CASSQANEKLFF.

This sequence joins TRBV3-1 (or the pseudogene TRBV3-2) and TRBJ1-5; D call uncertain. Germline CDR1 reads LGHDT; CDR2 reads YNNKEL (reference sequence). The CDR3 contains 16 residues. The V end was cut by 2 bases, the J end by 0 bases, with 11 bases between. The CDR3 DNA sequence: TGTGCCAGCAGCCAATCCAGCGGTTTTAGCAATCAGCCCCAGCATTTT. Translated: CASSQSSGFSNQPQHF.

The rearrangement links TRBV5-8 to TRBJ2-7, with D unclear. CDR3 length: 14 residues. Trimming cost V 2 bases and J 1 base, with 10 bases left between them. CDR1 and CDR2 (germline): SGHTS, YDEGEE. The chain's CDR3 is CASSLPGDSYEQYF. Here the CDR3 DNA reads TGTGCCAGCAGCTTACCTGGCGATTCCTACGAGCAGTACTTC. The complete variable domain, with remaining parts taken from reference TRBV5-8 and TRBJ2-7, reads EAGVTQSPTHLIKTRGQQATLRCSPISGHTSVYWYQQALGLGLQFLLWYDEGEERNRGNFPPRFSGRQFPNYSSELNVNALELEDSALYLCASSLPGDSYEQYFGPGTRLTVT.

The CDR3 sequence is CASRMGDFTGELFF. Written as DNA, the CDR3 is TGTGCCAGCAGGATGGGGGACTTCACCGGGGAGCTGTTTTTT. This rearrangement joins TRBV2 to TRBJ2-2; D possibly corresponds to TRBD2 (6 bases). The CDR3 is 14 residues long. Trimming stripped 6 bases from V and 4 bases from J, with 12 bases between. Germline CDR1 SNHLY, CDR2 FYNNEI.

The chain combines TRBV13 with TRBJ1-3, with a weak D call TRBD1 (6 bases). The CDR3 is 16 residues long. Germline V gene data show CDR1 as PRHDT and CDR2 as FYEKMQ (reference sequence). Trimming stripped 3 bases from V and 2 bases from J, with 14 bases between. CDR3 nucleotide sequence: TGTGCCAGCAGCTTTAGGACAGCAGAAGCTGGAAACACCATATATTTT. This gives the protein CASSFRTAEAGNTIYF. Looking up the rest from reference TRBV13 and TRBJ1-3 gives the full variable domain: AAGVIQSPRHLIKEKRETATLKCYPIPRHDTVYWYQQGPGQDPQFLISFYEKMQSDKGSIPDRFSAQQFSDYHSELNMSSLELGDSALYFCASSFRTAEAGNTIYFGEGSWLTVV.

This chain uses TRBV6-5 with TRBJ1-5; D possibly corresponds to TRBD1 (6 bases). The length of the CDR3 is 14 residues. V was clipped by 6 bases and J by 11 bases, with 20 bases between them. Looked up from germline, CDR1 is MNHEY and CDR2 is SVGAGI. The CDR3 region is CASRNLGASGAQHF. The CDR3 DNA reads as TGTGCCAGCAGGAACCTAGGGGCCTCAGGGGCCCAGCATTTT.

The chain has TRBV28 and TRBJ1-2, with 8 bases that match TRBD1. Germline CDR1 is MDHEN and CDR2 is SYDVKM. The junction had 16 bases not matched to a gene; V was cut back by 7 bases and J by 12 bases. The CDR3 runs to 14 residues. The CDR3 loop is CASKLTRQGRGDTF. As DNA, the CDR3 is TGTGCCAGCAAATTAACTCGACAGGGGAGAGGGGACACCTTC.

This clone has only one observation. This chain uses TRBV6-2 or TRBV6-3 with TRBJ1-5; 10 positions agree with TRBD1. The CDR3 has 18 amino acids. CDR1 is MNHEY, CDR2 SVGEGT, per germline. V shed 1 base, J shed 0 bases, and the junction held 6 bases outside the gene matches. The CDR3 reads CASSYLRDRGSSNQPQHF. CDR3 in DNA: TGTGCCAGCAGTTACTTACGGGACAGGGGAAGTAGCAATCAGCCCCAGCATTTT.

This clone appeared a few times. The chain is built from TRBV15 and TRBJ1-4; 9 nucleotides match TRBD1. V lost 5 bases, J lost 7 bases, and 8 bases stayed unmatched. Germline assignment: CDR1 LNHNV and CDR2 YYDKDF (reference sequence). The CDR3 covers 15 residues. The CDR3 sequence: CATSGSTGGSEKLFF. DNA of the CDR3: TGTGCCACCAGCGGATCGACAGGGGGGAGTGAAAAACTGTTTTTT.